This T cell receptor beta chain was retrieved from a study of blood T cell repertoires in COVID-19. Across the study: Spain, Italy and the United States supplied samples that represented acute and convalescent COVID-19. Nucleic acid was either cDNA or gDNA, and it came from T cells, B-cell-depleted T cells, or PBMCs.

In the original workflow: Cell counts per sample came from amplifying reference gene primers. Data came from immunoSEQ multiplex PCR; TCRdb stores just in-frame clones and leaves some out. Clone size and the V and J calls come from that table; the DNA yielded D and trimming. The repertoire holds 200,000 to 250,000 clones, with around four fifths as singletons. V lost 0 bases and J lost 4; bases outside the gene matches: 6. The CDR3 loop spans 16 amino acids. Germline V gene sequence: CDR1 SGDLS, CDR2 YYNGEE. The sequenced sample was peripheral blood. The V call is TRBV9, the J call TRBJ2-3; 9 bases are shared with TRBD2. The source of this sequence is a woman in her 70s with active or convalescent COVID-19. The DNA for the CDR3 is TGTGCCAGCAGCGTAGGATTGGCGGGGGGGTCAGATACGCAGTATTTT. It specifies CASSVGLAGGSDTQYF.